The present entry profiles one TCR beta chain with its context. Authors' methods: From reference gene primer amplification, estimates of nucleated cell counts were derived. TCRdb keeps only in-frame clones here, not all; method: immunoSEQ multiplex PCR. V, J and clone size were drawn from that table, and D and trimming were deduced from the DNA. This table has around 200,000 clones, less than 90% appearing once. This record belongs to a study of blood T cell repertoires in COVID-19. Study overall: Samples representing acute and convalescent COVID-19 were sourced from the United States, Italy and Spain.

Germline V gene lookup returns CDR1 LNHDA and CDR2 SQIVND (reference sequence). V trimming: 7 bases; J trimming: 8 bases; junction bases outside the gene matches: 18. CDR3 size: 17 residues. Specimen: peripheral blood. This receptor was identified in a man younger than 45 with acute or convalescent COVID-19. The rearrangement links TRBV19 to TRBJ1-3; 9 positions agree with TRBD1. This CDR3 reads CASTPAGQGRYRDTIYF. In nucleotides, the CDR3 is TGTGCCAGTACTCCCGCGGGACAGGGACGGTATCGGGACACCATATATTTT.